The clone carrying this TCR beta chain was observed a few times. Antigen unknown. Assay: immunoSEQ multiplex PCR; the TCRdb copy retains only in-frame clones and omits some. Altogether roughly 10,000 clones are present, about 90% being singletons, with the ten largest covering 4% to 5%. This CDR3 region has 12 residues. Trimming removed 8 bases from V and 7 bases from J; junction bases left unmatched: 7. In germline, CDR1 is ENHRY, CDR2 SYGVKD. Methotrexate plus calcineurin inhibitor accompanied controls' myeloablative marrow transplants; sampling was 1 year later. The entry originates in a study of T cells after posttransplantation cyclophosphamide. Study-wide points: TRB overlap between skin or GI tissue T cells and blood was limited. Later post-transplant blood repertoires were often dominated by donor CD8+ memory clones. Recipient CMV seropositivity and CMV reactivation strongly tracked TRB clonality.

The sample here was PBMCs, taken 420 to 450 days after allogeneic stem cell transplant with calcineurin inhibitor and methotrexate. The sequence was collected from a male patient aged 45-59 years who received an allogeneic stem cell transplant from an unrelated donor, was CMV-positive, and had chronic GVHD only. Some T cells may have originated in the graft donor. J is TRBJ1-2 and V is TRBV10-3; 7 bases fit TRBD1. The DNA for the CDR3 is TGTGCCATCCAAGGGACAGAGTCTGGCTACACCTTC. It codes for CAIQGTESGYTF.